This passage covers 16 T cell receptor beta chains from one sample sequenced in a study of OX40 agonist ivuxolimab in advanced cancers. Clones were read by immunoSEQ multiplex PCR, and TCRdb kept only the in-frame ones, dropping some. The table has approximately 80,000 clones, more than 85% seen once; the top ten hold approximately 7%. Sample: CD4+ or CD8+ T cells sorted from blood, taken in a trial of the OX40 agonist ivuxolimab. The origin of the receptors is an adult with an advanced solid tumor such as melanoma, head and neck, liver or kidney cancer.

This clone was seen once. As DNA, the CDR3 is TGTGCCAGCAGCCCGGTAGGACTAGCACATGAGACCCAGTACTTC. Translating it yields CASSPVGLAHETQYF. The chain employs TRBV9 and TRBJ2-5; 8 bases fit TRBD2. The trim removed 4 bases at V and 5 bases at J, leaving 10 bases unmatched. The CDR3 is made up of 15 amino acids. Germline loops: CDR1 SGDLS, CDR2 YYNGEE.

This clone was observed a few times. The J gene is TRBJ1-5, the V gene TRBV2; D is undetermined. The CDR3 sequence is 14 residues long. Trimming stripped 3 bases from V and 3 bases from J, with 9 bases between. CDR1 is SNHLY and CDR2 is FYNNEI in the germline V gene. The CDR3 DNA reads as TGTGCCAGCAGTGACATCCTGGACAATCAGCCCCAGCATTTT. It translates to CASSDILDNQPQHF.

The chain has TRBV28 and TRBJ2-2; a weak D match, TRBD1 (5 bases). The CDR3 loop spans 14 amino acids. V dropped 7 bases and J dropped 7 bases, with 16 bases sitting between them. In germline, CDR1 is MDHEN, CDR2 SYDVKM. The CDR3 protein is CASTSTRQGGELFF. The CDR3 coding sequence is TGTGCCAGCACCTCAACCAGGCAGGGCGGGGAGCTGTTTTTT.

Concerning this clone: Other DNA sequences of this sample code for an identical CDR3. CDR3: CASSLRRTDTQYF. The CDR3 DNA follows: TGTGCCAGCAGTTTGAGGCGAACAGATACGCAGTATTTT. The V gene is TRBV27, the J gene TRBJ2-3; D call uncertain. CDR1 and CDR2 from the germline V gene are MNHEY and SMNVEV (reference sequence). V was shortened by 3 bases and J by 3 bases, with 7 bases between the two germline ends. The CDR3 runs 13 residues.

Concerning this clone: Its ends do not fully match the called genes, so a read error is possible. The chain is built from TRBV18 and TRBJ1-5; TRBD1 might be the D (5 bases). The CDR3 extends over 14 amino acids. The germline V gene encodes CDR1 KGHSH and CDR2 LQKENI. CDR3 bases: TGTGCCAGCTCACGCCTCCCGGGGGACCAGCCTCAGCATTTT. This codes for CASSRLPGDQPQHF.

The chain employs TRBV19 and TRBJ2-3; D could derive from TRBD1 or TRBD2 (5 bases each). Trimming left V 6 bases short and J 0 bases short, with 10 bases between. The CDR3 runs 14 residues. CDR1 and CDR2 (germline): LNHDA, SQIVND (reference sequence). The CDR3: CASSLGVSTDTQYF. CDR3 DNA: TGTGCCAGTAGCCTGGGGGTGAGCACAGATACGCAGTATTTT.

The rearrangement joins TRBV4-1 to TRBJ2-7; D uncertain. V lost 3 bases to trimming and J lost 2 bases, with 17 bases between them. From germline, CDR1 is MGHRA and CDR2 YSYEKL. This CDR3 contains 16 residues. CDR3 nucleotides: TGCGCCAGCAGCCACAATCTTGAGACGCCAACCTACGAGCAGTACTTC. It codes for CASSHNLETPTYEQYF.

By share of the sample, this clone is medium-sized. The chain is built from TRBV7-9 and TRBJ2-7; 7 bases are shared with TRBD2. The CDR3 is made up of 15 amino acids. Germline CDR1 SEHNR, CDR2 FQNEAQ (reference sequence). V was pared by 4 bases and J by 3 bases, with 9 bases of the junction left unmatched. The CDR3 nucleotides read TGTGCCAGCAGCTCGGGGGGACTAAGACTCTACGAGCAGTACTTC. This translates into CASSSGGLRLYEQYF. The variable domain in full, with the rest retrieved from reference TRBV7-9 and TRBJ2-7, is DTGVSQNPRHKITKRGQNVTFRCDPISEHNRLYWYRQTLGQGPEFLTYFQNEAQLEKSRLLSDRFSAERPKGSFSTLEIQRTEQGDSAMYLCASSSGGLRLYEQYFGPGTRLTVT.

In its sample, this clone was seen a few times. The genes are TRBV10-2 and TRBJ1-5; maybe TRBD1 (5 bases). V lost 3 bases to trimming and J lost 3 bases, with 9 bases between them. The germline V gene encodes CDR1 WSHSY and CDR2 SAAADI. This CDR3 has 14 amino acids. CDR3 DNA sequence: TGCGCCAGCAGTGAAGCAGGGATCAATCAGCCCCAGCATTTT. Translated: CASSEAGINQPQHF.

V gene TRBV10-3 combines with J gene TRBJ2-7, with 10 nucleotides matching TRBD2. Trimming took 10 bases from V and 3 from J; bases not matched to a gene: 12. CDR3 length equals 15 residues. Germline CDR1 and CDR2: ENHRY and SYGVKD. The CDR3 DNA reads as TGTGCCACCGTGGTCGGAGCGGGAGGGTTCTACGAGCAGTACTTC. It codes for CATVVGAGGFYEQYF.

V is TRBV28 and J is TRBJ1-2, with D uncertain. Trimming shortened V by 3 bases and J by 0 bases, and 8 bases separated the two germline ends. CDR1 and CDR2 (germline): MDHEN, SYDVKM. The CDR3 sequence is 14 residues long. CDR3 sequence (DNA): TGTGCCAGCAGTTTGGTCAGCCCTAACTATGGCTACACCTTC. This gives the protein CASSLVSPNYGYTF.

V usage is TRBV6-1 and J usage is TRBJ2-3, with 10 bases fitting TRBD2. Germline values: CDR1 MNHNS, CDR2 SASEGT. V shed 1 base, J shed 3 bases, and the junction held 10 bases outside the gene matches. The CDR3 is made up of 18 amino acids. CDR3 DNA sequence: TGTGCCAGCAGTGAAGGCAGGGCTAGCGGGAGAGGTACAGATACGCAGTATTTT. As protein: CASSEGRASGRGTDTQYF.

CDR3 in DNA: TGTGCCAGCAGGGAGGGGCGGGGTTCCTACAATGAGCAGTTCTTC. Translating it yields CASREGRGSYNEQFF. The chain uses TRBV7-3 and TRBJ2-1, with TRBD2 as a possible D gene (6 bases). Germline V lookup: CDR1 SGHTA, CDR2 FQGTGA. Trimming took 6 bases from V and 1 from J, leaving 13 bases between them. The CDR3 is made up of 15 amino acids.

This chain joins TRBV9 and TRBJ1-1; D is unresolved. V lost 0 bases and J lost 1, with 10 bases in between. Germline CDR1 reads SGDLS; CDR2 reads YYNGEE. The CDR3 totals 15 residues. The CDR3 DNA sequence: TGTGCCAGCAGCGTAGGAGTTTGGGGGAACACTGAAGCTTTCTTT. Residues: CASSVGVWGNTEAFF.

This rearrangement joins TRBV28 to TRBJ2-4; tentatively, D is TRBD1 (6 bases). This CDR3 region has 15 residues. V was cut by 5 bases and J by 2 bases, with 13 bases left in between. Germline CDR1 reads MDHEN; CDR2 reads SYDVKM. The DNA for the CDR3 is TGTGCCAGCAGTCTAAGGGGGTTCTCCAAAAACATTCAGTACTTC. Translation gives CASSLRGFSKNIQYF.

This clone has a single count. The chain links TRBV18 to TRBJ1-1; 7 nucleotides match TRBD1. CDR1 KGHSH and CDR2 LQKENI come from the germline V gene. Trimming took 2 bases from V and 0 from J; bases not matched to a gene: 0. The CDR3 runs to 14 residues. CDR3 DNA: TGTGCCAGCTCACCAACAGGGGTGAACACTGAAGCTTTCTTT. Translated, it gives CASSPTGVNTEAFF. The full variable domain, rest sourced from reference TRBV18 and TRBJ1-1, is NAGVMQNPRHLVRRRGQEARLRCSPMKGHSHVYWYRQLPEEGLKFMVYLQKENIIDESGMPKERFSAEFPKEGPSILRIQQVVRGDSAAYFCASSPTGVNTEAFFGQGTRLTVV.